The 3 T cell receptor beta chains below come from one sample, sequenced in a study of blood T cell repertoires in COVID-19. Profiled with immunoSEQ multiplex PCR; TCRdb holds only in-frame clones, not every one. The sample holds about 210,000 clones, 80% to 90% seen once. Sequencing was done on a sample of PBMCs or T cells enriched from blood (not recorded which). All receptors come from a man in his forties or fifties who had recovered from COVID-19.

This clone was observed a few times. CDR3 sequence (DNA): TGTGCCAGCAGCGTAGAAGGGAGGTCTTCAACCATATATTTT. Protein: CASSVEGRSSTIYF. The rearrangement uses TRBV9 and TRBJ1-3; the D is unclear. Germline loops: CDR1 SGDLS, CDR2 YYNGEE. V lost 0 bases, J lost 10 bases, and 14 bases lay in between. This CDR3 contains 14 residues.

As for this clone: The same CDR3 arises from other DNA sequences in this sample as well. The gene calls are TRBV11-2 and TRBJ1-2; 10 nucleotides align to TRBD1. Germline loops: CDR1 SGHAT, CDR2 FQNNGV. This CDR3 contains 15 residues. With V trimmed by 1 base and J by 8 bases, 7 bases remained unmatched. The CDR3 protein is CASSLGRGTGDGYTF. The CDR3 nucleotides read TGTGCCAGCAGCTTAGGCCGAGGGACAGGGGACGGCTACACCTTC.

This clone was detected ten times or more. The chain has TRBV6-5 and TRBJ2-1; 10 nucleotides agree with TRBD2. The V and J ends lost 7 bases and 8 bases, in that order; junction bases with no gene match: 11. This CDR3 has 15 amino acids. Germline CDR1 and CDR2: MNHEY and SVGAGI. The CDR3 region has the DNA TGTGCCAGCAACGTAGCGGGAGGTCGAAGGGATGAGCAGTTCTTC. Translated, it gives CASNVAGGRRDEQFF.